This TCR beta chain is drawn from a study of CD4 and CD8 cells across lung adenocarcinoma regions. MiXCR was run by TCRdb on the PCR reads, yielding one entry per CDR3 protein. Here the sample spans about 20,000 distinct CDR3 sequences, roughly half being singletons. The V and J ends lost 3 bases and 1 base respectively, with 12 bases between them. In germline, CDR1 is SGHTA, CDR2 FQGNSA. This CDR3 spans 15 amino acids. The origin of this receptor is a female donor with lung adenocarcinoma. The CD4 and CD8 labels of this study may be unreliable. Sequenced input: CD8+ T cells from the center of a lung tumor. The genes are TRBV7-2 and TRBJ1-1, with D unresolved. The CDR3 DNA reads TGTGCCAGCAGCTTTTACGGGTCAGAGAACACTGAAGCTTTCTTT. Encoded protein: CASSFYGSENTEAFF.